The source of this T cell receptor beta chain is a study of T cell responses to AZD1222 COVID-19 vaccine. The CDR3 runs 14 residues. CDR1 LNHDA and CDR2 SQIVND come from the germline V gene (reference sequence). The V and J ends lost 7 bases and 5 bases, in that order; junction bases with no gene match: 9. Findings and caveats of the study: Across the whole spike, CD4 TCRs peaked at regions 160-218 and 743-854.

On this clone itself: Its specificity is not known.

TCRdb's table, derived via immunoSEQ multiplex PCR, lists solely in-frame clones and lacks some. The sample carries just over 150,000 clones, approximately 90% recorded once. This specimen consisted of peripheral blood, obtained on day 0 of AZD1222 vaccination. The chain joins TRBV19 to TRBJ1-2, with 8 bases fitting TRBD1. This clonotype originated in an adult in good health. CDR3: CASNLPGGTYGYTF. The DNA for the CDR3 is TGTGCCAGTAATCTCCCAGGGGGCACTTATGGCTACACCTTC.